This T cell receptor beta chain was captured in a study of neoadjuvant anti-PD-1 for oral cavity cancer. As for the study in general: Patients mostly received three to four biweekly nivolumab doses at 3 mg/kg before surgery. Patients without progression got a fourth dose around day 43.

Tumor libraries mostly used about 4.8 ug genomic DNA, two replicates each. The protocol was immunoSEQ multiplex PCR, while the TCRdb copy is restricted to in-frame clones and leaves out a portion. The table has tens of thousands of clones, around a quarter seen once. As to time point: after neoadjuvant nivolumab, at surgical resection. The CDR3 extends over 14 amino acids. Germline CDR1 SGHNT, CDR2 YYREEE (reference sequence). V was trimmed by 3 bases and J by 4 bases, leaving 13 bases between them. Details on this clone: Its antigen is still unknown.

General observations from the study: With a few patients per group, TCR findings need larger cohorts.

This clonotype was sampled from a person between 35 and 79 years old with oral cavity squamous cell carcinoma. The chain employs TRBV5-4 and TRBJ1-1; D remains ambiguous. The material sequenced was tumor tissue, taken after nivolumab (anti-PD-1) treatment. For the CDR3, the DNA is TGTGCCAGCAGCTCCCCAGTCCTAGGCACTGAAGCTTTCTTT. This sequence encodes CASSSPVLGTEAFF.